The 26 T cell receptor beta chains given below trace back to one sample, sequenced in a study of shared clonotypes between healthy human individuals. The protocol was immunoSEQ multiplex PCR, while the TCRdb copy is restricted to in-frame clones and leaves out a portion. The table includes more than 2,000,000 clones, approximately 92% detected once. Material: naive CD4+ T cells sorted from blood. Stated subset: CD45RA+ positively selected. The receptors shown here come from a young man in good health.

This rearrangement joins TRBV5-6 to TRBJ2-5; D perhaps matches TRBD1 (7 bases). Germline CDR1 is SGHDT and CDR2 is YYEEEE. Trimming took 1 base from V and 4 from J, leaving 17 bases between them. The CDR3 is made up of 16 amino acids. The CDR3 protein is CASSLLEGAFGETQYF. CDR3 DNA sequence: TGTGCCAGCAGCTTGTTGGAGGGGGCGTTCGGAGAGACCCAGTACTTC.

The chain carries TRBV18 and TRBJ1-6, with D possibly being TRBD1 (5 bases). From germline, CDR1 is KGHSH and CDR2 LQKENI. The CDR3 is made up of 13 amino acids. Trimming took 1 base from V and 10 from J, leaving 8 bases between them. The CDR3 bases are TGTGCCAGCTCACCACTCAGGGAATCACCCCTCCACTTT. The encoded protein is CASSPLRESPLHF. Looking up the rest from reference TRBV18 and TRBJ1-6 gives the full variable domain: NAGVMQNPRHLVRRRGQEARLRCSPMKGHSHVYWYRQLPEEGLKFMVYLQKENIIDESGMPKERFSAEFPKEGPSILRIQQVVRGDSAAYFCASSPLRESPLHFGNGTRLTVT.

As concerns this clone: Sequence at one end of the junction differs from germline and may be a read error. Other DNA sequences in the same sample also yield this CDR3. The rearrangement joins TRBV7-7 to TRBJ2-1; D remains ambiguous. The length of the CDR3 is 13 residues. Per germline, CDR1 SSHAT and CDR2 FNYEAQ (reference sequence). CDR3 bases: TGTGCTAGCAGCTTAGAACGAGGCAATGAGCAGTTCTTC. This sequence encodes CASSLERGNEQFF. Together with reference TRBV7-7 and TRBJ2-1, the CDR3 gives the full variable domain: GAGVSQSPRYKVTKRGQDVTLRCDPISSHATLYWYQQALGQGPEFLTYFNYEAQPDKSGLPSDRFSAERPEGSISTLTIQRTEQRDSAMYRCASSLERGNEQFFGPGTRLTVL.

Regarding this clone: The sample has other DNA sequences that encode this CDR3 too. The genes are TRBV6-6 and TRBJ1-4, with 7 bases that match TRBD1. Germline-derived CDR1 and CDR2 are MNHNY and SVGAGI (reference sequence). This CDR3 comprises 14 residues. The V and J ends lost 2 bases and 8 bases, in that order; junction bases with no gene match: 5. The DNA for the CDR3 is TGTGCCAGCAGTTACGGGCAGGGGGGAGAAAAACTGTTTTTT. Protein sequence: CASSYGQGGEKLFF.

The chain employs TRBV19 and TRBJ2-1; D might be TRBD1 or TRBD2, each matching 6 bases. Germline assignment: CDR1 LNHDA and CDR2 SQIVND (reference sequence). The V end was cut by 7 bases, the J end by 7 bases, with 20 bases between. The length of the CDR3 is 15 residues. CDR3 residues: CASTPRSGAGNEQFF. Written as DNA, the CDR3 is TGTGCCAGTACCCCCAGGTCGGGGGCAGGTAATGAGCAGTTCTTC.

Only one count was recorded for this clone. The V call is TRBV19, the J call TRBJ2-7; a weak D match, TRBD2 (5 bases). CDR1 is LNHDA and CDR2 is SQIVND in the germline V gene (reference sequence). The CDR3 is 14 amino acids. V gave up 6 bases and J gave up 3 bases, with 15 bases separating them. The CDR3 here is CASSLAVRDYEQYF. In DNA, the CDR3 is TGTGCCAGTAGCTTAGCAGTTCGGGACTACGAGCAGTACTTC.

V is TRBV10-3 and J is TRBJ2-1; tentative D call: TRBD2 (5 bases). The germline V gene encodes CDR1 ENHRY and CDR2 SYGVKD. The V end lost 8 bases, the J end lost 10 bases, and 21 bases lay between the germline ends. The CDR3 contains 14 residues. The CDR3 nucleotides are TGTGCCATCGGGAGACTGGTCGATTCGGGGGAGCAGTTCTTC. It codes for CAIGRLVDSGEQFF.

The CDR3 DNA sequence: TGTGCCAGCAGGGGGGGACAGGGCCAGAATGAAAAACTGTTTTTT. It specifies CASRGGQGQNEKLFF. The chain couples TRBV6-1 to TRBJ1-4; 9 bases line up with TRBD1. V shed 6 bases, J shed 5 bases, and the junction held 7 bases outside the gene matches. Germline CDR1 reads MNHNS; CDR2 reads SASEGT. This CDR3 is built from 15 residues.

The rearrangement joins TRBV19 to TRBJ1-1; maybe TRBD1 (6 bases). This CDR3 region has 14 residues. CDR1 is LNHDA, CDR2 SQIVND, per germline (reference sequence). Trimming stripped 3 bases from V and 12 bases from J, with 20 bases between. DNA of the CDR3: TGTGCCAGTAGTATTTCTTACAGGGTTGGTCATCCTTTCTTT. Protein product: CASSISYRVGHPFF.

The chain joins TRBV7-2 to TRBJ2-5; D might be TRBD1 (5 bases). V dropped 4 bases and J dropped 0 bases, with 12 bases sitting between them. Germline V lookup: CDR1 SGHTA, CDR2 FQGNSA. The CDR3 contains 15 residues. The CDR3, as DNA: TGTGCCAGCAGCTATGGACAAACGTACCAAGAGACCCAGTACTTC. Residues: CASSYGQTYQETQYF.

This clone was found once. The J gene is TRBJ2-7, the V gene TRBV6-1, with TRBD2 as a possible D gene (5 bases). V lost 7 bases to trimming and J lost 3 bases, with 13 bases between them. The CDR3 sequence is 13 residues long. Germline V gene data show CDR1 as MNHNS and CDR2 as SASEGT. In DNA, the CDR3 is TGTGCCAGCACCCACCCTGGAGGCTACGAGCAGTACTTC. It is translated as CASTHPGGYEQYF.

The rearrangement links TRBV27 to TRBJ2-1; D remains ambiguous. In germline, CDR1 is MNHEY, CDR2 SMNVEV (reference sequence). This CDR3 has 13 residues. Trimming removed 6 bases at V and 2 bases at J, with 8 bases between. The CDR3 protein is CASRTQAYNEQFF. The CDR3 DNA reads TGTGCCAGCAGAACCCAGGCCTACAATGAGCAGTTCTTC.

The chain combines TRBV19 with TRBJ2-6; D remains ambiguous. Germline V lookup: CDR1 LNHDA, CDR2 SQIVND (reference sequence). Trimming left V 7 bases short and J 0 bases short, with 7 bases between. This CDR3 region has 14 residues. CDR3 DNA: TGTGCCAGTAAAGAACCCTCTGGGGCCAACGTCCTGACTTTC. Protein sequence: CASKEPSGANVLTF.

The rearrangement joins TRBV5-4 to TRBJ1-3, with D possibly being TRBD1 (5 bases). Germline CDR1 reads SGHNT; CDR2 reads YYREEE (reference sequence). The CDR3 covers 15 residues. The V gene lost 0 bases and the J gene lost 1 base, with 8 bases spanning the gap. CDR3 loop: CASSLEAGSGNTIYF. The CDR3 coding sequence is TGTGCCAGCAGCTTGGAAGCAGGGTCTGGAAACACCATATATTTT.

V is TRBV7-6 and J is TRBJ1-5; TRBD1 aligns across 8 bases. Germline values: CDR1 SGHVS, CDR2 FNYEAQ. V shed 5 bases, J shed 7 bases, and the junction held 7 bases outside the gene matches. The CDR3 length is 14 residues. The CDR3 DNA is TGTGCCAGCAGCCCCGGACAGGGTTTACAGCCCCAGCATTTT. Protein: CASSPGQGLQPQHF.

The rearrangement joins TRBV15 to TRBJ2-1, with a tentative D call TRBD2 (5 bases). V was pared by 0 bases and J by 4 bases, with 16 bases between. The CDR3 covers 17 residues. Germline-derived CDR1 and CDR2 are LNHNV and YYDKDF (reference sequence). CDR3 bases: TGTGCCACCAGCAGAGATATGGACTCCTCACTATACAATGAGCAGTTCTTC. It codes for CATSRDMDSSLYNEQFF.

In DNA, the CDR3 is TGTGCCTGGAGTCACTCGCCCCTTCAAGAGCAGTACTTC. It is translated as CAWSHSPLQEQYF. This sequence joins TRBV30 and TRBJ2-7; D call uncertain. The CDR3 is made up of 13 amino acids. V lost 2 bases to trimming and J lost 7 bases, with 15 bases between them. CDR1 is GTSNPN, CDR2 SVGIG, per germline (reference sequence).

The chain couples TRBV10-3 to TRBJ2-2; 12 positions match TRBD2. Germline assignment: CDR1 ENHRY and CDR2 SYGVKD. The CDR3 contains 16 residues. J lost 8 bases, V lost 3 bases, and 7 bases had no gene match. This chain's CDR3 is CAISEMTSGRSGELFF. CDR3 coding DNA: TGTGCCATCAGTGAAATGACTAGCGGGAGATCGGGGGAGCTGTTTTTT.

The chain carries TRBV25-1 and TRBJ2-7, with D possibly TRBD1 on 6 matching bases. The CDR3 contains 15 residues. CDR1 MGHDK and CDR2 SYGVNS come from the germline V gene. V was trimmed by 4 bases and J by 9 bases, leaving 22 bases between them. The CDR3 is CASSADRPQIKGQYF. The DNA for the CDR3 is TGTGCCAGCAGTGCTGACAGGCCACAAATAAAGGGGCAGTACTTC.

The chain recombines TRBV7-2 with TRBJ2-3; the D is unclear. This CDR3 contains 12 residues. Trimming removed 2 bases from V and 4 bases from J, with 4 bases in between. CDR1 is SGHTA, CDR2 FQGNSA, per germline. The CDR3 loop reads CASSLQSDTQYF. CDR3 bases: TGTGCCAGCAGCTTACAGTCAGATACGCAGTATTTT.

V gene TRBV11-2 combines with J gene TRBJ2-5; 14 bases align to TRBD2. V dropped 1 base and J dropped 3; count of bases not matched to a gene: 7. The CDR3 runs to 18 residues. Germline lookup yields CDR1 SGHAT and CDR2 FQNNGV. The chain's CDR3 is CASSLGRGLAGVEETQYF. CDR3 coding DNA: TGTGCCAGCAGCTTAGGGCGGGGACTAGCGGGAGTAGAAGAGACCCAGTACTTC.

This clone came up a few times. V gene TRBV5-4 combines with J gene TRBJ1-1; D is ambiguous. Per the germline V gene, CDR1 is SGHNT and CDR2 is YYREEE (reference sequence). This CDR3 is built from 13 residues. Trimming took 4 bases from V and 7 from J, leaving 14 bases between them. CDR3 in amino acids: CASSAWDENEAFF. CDR3 bases: TGTGCCAGCAGCGCCTGGGATGAAAATGAAGCTTTCTTT.

As to this clone: Other nucleotide sequences from this sample produce the same CDR3. The gene calls are TRBV14 and TRBJ1-6; D uncertain. Germline V CDR1 and CDR2: SGHDN, FVKESK. V shed 1 base and J shed 0 bases, with 7 bases lying between them. This CDR3 has 16 residues. Here the CDR3 reads CASSQVGGSYNSPLHF. The CDR3 region has the DNA TGTGCCAGCAGCCAAGTAGGCGGCTCCTATAATTCACCCCTCCACTTT.

V is TRBV7-2 and J is TRBJ1-4; 8 bases map to TRBD1. Germline V lookup: CDR1 SGHTA, CDR2 FQGNSA. CDR3 length equals 15 residues. V was clipped by 5 bases and J by 2 bases; unmatched bases: 4. CDR3 protein: CASSARTGTNEKLFF. The CDR3 region has the DNA TGTGCCAGCAGCGCCCGGACAGGGACTAATGAAAAACTGTTTTTT.

This rearrangement joins TRBV18 to TRBJ2-6; D gene uncertain. Germline assignment: CDR1 KGHSH and CDR2 LQKENI. The CDR3 consists of 15 residues. Trimming removed 2 bases at V and 0 bases at J, with 5 bases between. Here the CDR3 DNA reads TGTGCCAGCTCACCAAATTTCTCTGGGGCCAACGTCCTGACTTTC. Its translation: CASSPNFSGANVLTF.

This sequence joins TRBV5-3 and TRBJ2-7, with D unclear. TRBV5-3 is flagged as an ORF with uncertain function. The CDR3 extends over 16 amino acids. Trimming pared 3 bases from V and 4 bases from J, leaving 20 bases between. This CDR3 is CARSSSPAVRIYEQYF. In DNA, the CDR3 is TGTGCCAGAAGCTCCTCTCCGGCAGTTAGAATTTACGAGCAGTACTTC.